Presented here are 30 T cell receptor beta chains from one specimen sequenced in a study of T cell changes during pregnancy in multiple sclerosis. Data came from immunoSEQ multiplex PCR; TCRdb stores just in-frame clones and leaves some out. The sample consists of about 75,000 clones, roughly 90% of them appearing once. Specimen: peripheral blood, collected in the first trimester of pregnancy. The receptor set was obtained from a female donor in good health, enrolled as a control in a pregnancy study.

The chain joins TRBV5-1 to TRBJ1-1; D gene ambiguous. Germline CDR1 and CDR2: SGHRS and YFSETQ. This CDR3 is 15 amino acids long. Between the trimmed V and J ends, which lost 1 base and 0 bases, there was a span of 10 bases. In nucleotides, the CDR3 is TGCGCCAGCAGCTTGTATGGAGAACTGAACACTGAAGCTTTCTTT. Translated, it gives CASSLYGELNTEAFF.

The chain carries TRBV9 and TRBJ2-1; no reliable D call. Germline V CDR1 and CDR2: SGDLS, YYNGEE. The ends were cut back, 4 bases at V and 13 bases at J, with 15 bases in the middle. The CDR3 is 12 amino acids. The CDR3 bases are TGTGCCAGCAGCTCACCAAATGGCTTACAGTTCTTC. Translated: CASSSPNGLQFF.

The rearrangement joins TRBV7-8 to TRBJ1-2, with D perhaps matching TRBD1 (6 bases). Between the trimmed V and J ends, which lost 5 bases and 4 bases, there was a span of 20 bases. Germline CDR1 is SGHVS and CDR2 is FQNEAQ. The CDR3 consists of 16 residues. The CDR3 coding sequence is TGTGCCAGCAGCCCCCTCGGGGGGCTTCGCGGCTATGGCTACACCTTC. This codes for CASSPLGGLRGYGYTF.

The V and J genes are TRBV7-8 and TRBJ2-7; the match to TRBD1 covers 8 bases. The CDR3 contains 15 residues. Trimming took 0 bases from V and 6 from J; bases not matched to a gene: 7. CDR1 is SGHVS and CDR2 is FQNEAQ in the germline V gene. In DNA form, the CDR3 reads TGTGCCAGCAGCTTAGCGCGAGGACAGGGTAGCGAGCAGTACTTC. This codes for CASSLARGQGSEQYF.

The rearrangement links TRBV12-5 to TRBJ1-1, with no clear D. Germline lookup yields CDR1 LGHNT and CDR2 FRNRAP. V gave up 2 bases and J gave up 7 bases, with 11 bases separating them. This CDR3 is 13 amino acids long. The CDR3 is CASGLQWENEAFF. The CDR3 DNA sequence: TGTGCTAGTGGTTTGCAGTGGGAGAATGAAGCTTTCTTT.

The V call is TRBV18, the J call TRBJ2-1; 7 nucleotides line up with TRBD2. The CDR3 length is 13 residues. Losses at the gene ends were 6 bases for V and 8 bases for J; bases not matched to a gene: 7. Germline V gene lookup returns CDR1 KGHSH and CDR2 LQKENI. The CDR3: CASSLGLDDEQFF. CDR3 sequence (DNA): TGTGCCAGCTCCTTAGGACTAGACGATGAGCAGTTCTTC.

The rearrangement joins TRBV4-1 to TRBJ2-2; 7 bases line up with TRBD1. Germline assignment: CDR1 MGHRA and CDR2 YSYEKL. With 3 bases clipped from V and 1 base from J, the junction kept 5 bases outside the gene matches. The CDR3 length is 16 residues. The CDR3 sequence: CASSHLGQVNTGELFF. The DNA of the CDR3 is TGCGCCAGCAGCCACCTCGGACAGGTGAACACCGGGGAGCTGTTTTTT.

The rearrangement links TRBV4-1 to TRBJ2-2; D is possibly TRBD1 (5 bases). Germline CDR1 and CDR2: MGHRA and YSYEKL. V lost 3 bases and J 1 base, leaving 12 bases between the germline ends. The CDR3 is made up of 16 amino acids. The CDR3 here is CASSQGQGRNTGELFF. The CDR3 nucleotides are TGCGCCAGCAGCCAGGGGCAAGGTCGGAACACCGGGGAGCTGTTTTTT.

About this clone: This sample also contains other DNA sequences that code for the same CDR3. J is TRBJ2-7 and V is TRBV6-6, with TRBD1 matching 7 bases. CDR3 length: 14 amino acids. The germline V gene encodes CDR1 MNHNY and CDR2 SVGAGI (reference sequence). V gave up 0 bases and J gave up 3 bases; unmatched junction bases: 2. The CDR3 spells CASSYSGQNYEQYF. The CDR3 region has the DNA TGTGCCAGCAGTTACTCGGGACAGAACTACGAGCAGTACTTC.

V usage is TRBV27 and J usage is TRBJ1-3, with TRBD1 matching over 9 bases. This CDR3 has 15 amino acids. Germline CDR1 reads MNHEY; CDR2 reads SMNVEV (reference sequence). Losses at the gene ends were 0 bases for V and 6 bases for J; bases not matched to a gene: 3. CDR3 DNA sequence: TGTGCCAGCAGTTTATCCTGGACAGGGGTAAACACCATATATTTT. Amino acids: CASSLSWTGVNTIYF.

V and J are TRBV27 and TRBJ2-1; 12 bases map to TRBD2. Germline values: CDR1 MNHEY, CDR2 SMNVEV (reference sequence). The length of the CDR3 is 17 residues. V trimming: 3 bases; J trimming: 0 bases; junction bases outside the gene matches: 3. The CDR3 reads CASSFPLAGGSYNEQFF. DNA of the CDR3: TGTGCCAGCAGTTTCCCACTAGCGGGAGGCTCCTACAATGAGCAGTTCTTC.

This clone is a singleton in its sample. The chain combines TRBV9 with TRBJ2-5; 9 bases fit TRBD2. This CDR3 has 13 residues. The V gene end was trimmed by 7 bases and the J gene end by 3 bases; junction bases not matched to a gene: 4. Germline assignment: CDR1 SGDLS and CDR2 YYNGEE. The CDR3 coding sequence is TGTGCCAGCGGCGGGGGGGTGAAAGAGACCCAGTACTTC. Protein product: CASGGGVKETQYF.

The genes are TRBV5-1 and TRBJ1-4; tentatively, D is TRBD1 (6 bases). The CDR3 consists of 15 residues. Germline CDR1 reads SGHRS; CDR2 reads YFSETQ. V dropped 5 bases and J dropped 5 bases, with 16 bases sitting between them. CDR3 sequence: CASRQNRDPNEKLFF. CDR3 nucleotides: TGCGCCAGCAGACAAAACAGGGATCCCAATGAAAAACTGTTTTTT. The variable domain in full, completed from reference TRBV5-1 and TRBJ1-4, reads KAGVTQTPRYLIKTRGQQVTLSCSPISGHRSVSWYQQTPGQGLQFLFEYFSETQRNKGNFPGRFSGRQFSNSRSEMNVSTLELGDSALYLCASRQNRDPNEKLFFGSGTQLSVL.

The rearrangement uses TRBV28 and TRBJ1-3; D may be TRBD1 (5 bases). The germline V gene encodes CDR1 MDHEN and CDR2 SYDVKM. Trimming left V 6 bases short and J 8 bases short, with 20 bases between. The CDR3 loop spans 15 amino acids. CDR3 nucleotides: TGTGCCAGCAGCCGCCCCGTGGGGGGTCGGGACACCATATATTTT. This encodes CASSRPVGGRDTIYF.

Details on this clone: Relative to the germline gene, one junction end is altered; a read error may explain this. The chain employs TRBV2 and TRBJ1-2; D ambiguous. Germline V gene sequence: CDR1 SNHLY, CDR2 FYNNEI. CDR3 length: 12 residues. The CDR3 spells CASSEPPGNLVF. CDR3 bases: TGTGCCAGCAGTGAACCGCCGGGTAACCTGGTCTTC.

V is TRBV29-1 and J is TRBJ1-1; 8 nucleotides agree with TRBD1. This CDR3 has 16 residues. V shed 5 bases, J shed 5 bases, and the junction held 16 bases outside the gene matches. CDR1 and CDR2 (germline): SQVTM, ANQGSEA. The CDR3 loop reads CSVSAGTGPAGTEAFF. Written as DNA, the CDR3 is TGCAGCGTTTCAGCCGGGACAGGTCCCGCGGGGACTGAAGCTTTCTTT.

The V and J genes are TRBV9 and TRBJ1-3; 7 bases match TRBD1. The CDR3 extends over 18 amino acids. Germline V CDR1 and CDR2: SGDLS, YYNGEE. Germline trimming cut 0 bases from V and 3 bases from J; bases unmatched to any gene: 12. The CDR3, as DNA: TGTGCCAGCAGCGTAGATCCCCTCACAGGGGTGGATGGAAACACCATATATTTT. It codes for CASSVDPLTGVDGNTIYF.

The chain carries TRBV18 and TRBJ1-1; a possible D gene is TRBD1 (6 bases). V lost 3 bases and J 2 bases, leaving 13 bases between the germline ends. Germline assignment: CDR1 KGHSH and CDR2 LQKENI. The length of the CDR3 is 15 residues. The DNA for the CDR3 is TGTGCCAGCTCACCTATGACAGGTTCTAACACTGAAGCTTTCTTT. Its protein is CASSPMTGSNTEAFF.

This CDR3 is CASSASGRARTGELFF. CDR3 DNA sequence: TGTGCCAGCAGTGCGAGCGGGAGGGCCCGAACCGGGGAGCTGTTTTTT. The chain combines TRBV2 with TRBJ2-2; 10 positions match TRBD2. Trimming cost V 4 bases and J 5 bases; bases outside gene matches: 7. The CDR3 is made up of 16 amino acids. From germline, CDR1 is SNHLY and CDR2 FYNNEI. Full variable domain (outside the CDR3, taken from reference TRBV2 and TRBJ2-2): EPEVTQTPSHQVTQMGQEVILRCVPISNHLYFYWYRQILGQKVEFLVSFYNNEISEKSEIFDDQFSVERPDGSNFTLKIRSTKLEDSAMYFCASSASGRARTGELFFGEGSRLTVL.

The chain links TRBV5-5 to TRBJ1-2, with TRBD1 as a possible D gene (5 bases). Trimming shortened V by 3 bases and J by 0 bases, and 9 bases separated the two germline ends. The CDR3 has 14 residues. Per germline, CDR1 SGHKS and CDR2 YYEKEE (reference sequence). CDR3 sequence reads: CASSSGSPNYGYTF. In DNA, the CDR3 is TGTGCCAGCAGCTCAGGGTCCCCTAACTATGGCTACACCTTC.

The J gene is TRBJ1-2, the V gene TRBV9; D ambiguous. This CDR3 comprises 14 residues. Germline CDR1 is SGDLS and CDR2 is YYNGEE. Trimming cost V 0 bases and J 5 bases, with 11 bases left between them. The CDR3 nucleotides are TGTGCCAGCAGCGTAGAAGGCAGGTATTATGGCTACACCTTC. This translates into CASSVEGRYYGYTF.

The gene calls are TRBV18 and TRBJ2-7; D possibly corresponds to TRBD2 (7 bases). This CDR3 region has 13 residues. V lost 2 bases and J 5 bases, leaving 10 bases between the germline ends. Germline V gene lookup returns CDR1 KGHSH and CDR2 LQKENI. The CDR3 here is CASSPGRGDEQYF. In nucleotides, the CDR3 is TGTGCCAGCTCACCAGGGAGGGGGGACGAGCAGTACTTC. Full variable domain (remainder filled in from reference TRBV18 and TRBJ2-7): NAGVMQNPRHLVRRRGQEARLRCSPMKGHSHVYWYRQLPEEGLKFMVYLQKENIIDESGMPKERFSAEFPKEGPSILRIQQVVRGDSAAYFCASSPGRGDEQYFGPGTRLTVT.

This clone has just a few counts. CDR3 loop: CASSLRDRNSPLHF. CDR3 DNA: TGTGCCAGCAGTTTACGGGACAGAAATTCACCCCTCCACTTT. The J gene is TRBJ1-6, the V gene TRBV28, with 7 bases matching TRBD1. This CDR3 has 14 amino acids. Per the germline V gene, CDR1 is MDHEN and CDR2 is SYDVKM. V was pared by 2 bases and J by 7 bases, with 2 bases of the junction left unmatched.

The chain couples TRBV7-6 to TRBJ2-1; D is unresolved. CDR3 length equals 14 residues. Germline-derived CDR1 and CDR2 are SGHVS and FNYEAQ. Trimming removed 1 base from V and 4 bases from J, with 8 bases in between. CDR3 sequence (DNA): TGTGCCAGCAGCTTAGAATACAGTTACAATGAGCAGTTCTTC. Translation gives CASSLEYSYNEQFF.

The chain's CDR3 is CASSPRTGMKVNEQFF. CDR3 DNA sequence: TGTGCCAGCAGCCCACGGACAGGGATGAAGGTGAATGAGCAGTTCTTC. The chain links TRBV7-9 to TRBJ2-1, with 8 bases that match TRBD1. V lost 5 bases and J lost 7; bases outside the gene matches: 13. The CDR3 totals 16 residues. From germline, CDR1 is SEHNR and CDR2 FQNEAQ (reference sequence).

This clone appeared a few times. V and J are TRBV6-5 and TRBJ1-3; 8 nucleotides match TRBD1. The CDR3 runs 15 residues. Germline loops: CDR1 MNHEY, CDR2 SVGAGI. V gave up 6 bases and J gave up 3 bases; unmatched junction bases: 7. CDR3: CASSHRGTGGNTIYF. The CDR3 DNA sequence: TGTGCCAGCAGCCACCGCGGGACAGGTGGAAACACCATATATTTT.

This clone was counted once. V usage is TRBV5-4 and J usage is TRBJ2-7; TRBD2 matches at 7 bases. Germline V gene sequence: CDR1 SGHNT, CDR2 YYREEE (reference sequence). V lost 0 bases to trimming and J lost 0 bases; unmatched junction nucleotides: 6. CDR3 size: 16 residues. DNA for the CDR3: TGTGCCAGCAGCTTGGGGGGGGGTCTGACCTCCTACGAGCAGTACTTC. Protein product: CASSLGGGLTSYEQYF.

The chain is built from TRBV2 and TRBJ2-1, with unresolved D. Between the trimmed V and J ends, which lost 3 bases and 0 bases, there was a span of 12 bases. The length of the CDR3 is 16 residues. Germline V gene sequence: CDR1 SNHLY, CDR2 FYNNEI. CDR3 in amino acids: CASSDNPLSSYNEQFF. The CDR3 bases are TGTGCCAGCAGTGACAATCCCCTAAGCTCCTACAATGAGCAGTTCTTC.

The rearrangement joins TRBV27 to TRBJ2-5; D is perhaps TRBD2 (5 bases). The V gene lost 5 bases and the J gene lost 4 bases, with 8 bases spanning the gap. This CDR3 comprises 12 residues. Germline V gives CDR1 MNHEY, CDR2 SMNVEV (reference sequence). The CDR3 loop is CASSRRGETQYF. CDR3 coding DNA: TGTGCCAGCAGTCGCCGGGGAGAGACCCAGTACTTC.

V usage is TRBV13 and J usage is TRBJ2-3, with 8 bases fitting TRBD2. The CDR3 is 16 residues long. Per the germline V gene, CDR1 is PRHDT and CDR2 is FYEKMQ (reference sequence). V shed 1 base, J shed 4 bases, and the junction held 7 bases outside the gene matches. The CDR3, as DNA: TGTGCCAGCAGCTTAGCAGCGGGAGTTGACGCAGATACGCAGTATTTT. Its protein product is CASSLAAGVDADTQYF.